Detailed here is one T cell receptor (beta chain). Antigen unknown. The CDR3 is made up of 15 amino acids. V shed 8 bases, J shed 2 bases, and the junction held 9 bases outside the gene matches. Per germline, CDR1 MDHEN and CDR2 SYDVKM. This sample is drawn from a study of cytomegalovirus exposure and HLA in healthy donors. Study results and limitations: Some TCR beta chains (roughly 160 of them) were listed as cytomegalovirus-associated. According to reports, the classifier identified cytomegalovirus status with high specificity and sensitivity. It was found in a later analysis that first-cohort TCR clusters tended to co-occur in the 120 validation repertoires. Most observed TCR sequences were rare, whereas some public TCRs were detected in many donors.

Produced via immunoSEQ multiplex PCR; TCRdb's table is partial and in-frame only. In the table there are 65,000 or so clones, roughly 94% of which are singletons. Sequenced input: PBMCs. V is TRBV28 and J is TRBJ2-3; TRBD2 matches at 8 bases. The receptor comes from a woman in her late teens or twenties in good health and CMV-seronegative. As DNA, the CDR3 is TGTGCCAGCGCGGTAAGCGGGAGTTTCACAGATACGCAGTATTTT. Protein product: CASAVSGSFTDTQYF. The full variable domain, with the rest looked up from reference TRBV28 and TRBJ2-3, is DVKVTQSSRYLVKRTGEKVFLECVQDMDHENMFWYRQDPGLGLRLIYFSYDVKMKEKGDIPEGYSVSREKKERFSLILESASTNQTSMYLCASAVSGSFTDTQYFGPGTRLTVL.